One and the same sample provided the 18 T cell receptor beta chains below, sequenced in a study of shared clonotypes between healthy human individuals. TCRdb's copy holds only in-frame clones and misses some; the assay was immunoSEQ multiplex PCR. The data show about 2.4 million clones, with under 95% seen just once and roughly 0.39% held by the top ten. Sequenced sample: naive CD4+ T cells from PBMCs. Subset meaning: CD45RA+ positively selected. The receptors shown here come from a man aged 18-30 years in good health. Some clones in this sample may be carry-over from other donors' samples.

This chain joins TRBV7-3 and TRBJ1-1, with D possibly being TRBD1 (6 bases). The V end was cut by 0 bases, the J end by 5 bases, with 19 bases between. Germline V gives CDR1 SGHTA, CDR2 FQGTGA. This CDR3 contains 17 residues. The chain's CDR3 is CASSLTSKQGRRTEAFF. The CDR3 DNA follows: TGTGCCAGCAGCTTAACTTCCAAACAGGGTAGGAGGACTGAAGCTTTCTTT.

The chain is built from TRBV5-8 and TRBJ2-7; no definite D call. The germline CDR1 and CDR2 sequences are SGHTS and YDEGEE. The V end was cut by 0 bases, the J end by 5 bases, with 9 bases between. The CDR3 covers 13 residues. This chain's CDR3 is CASSLEGFNEQYF. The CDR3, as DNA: TGTGCCAGCAGCTTGGAAGGGTTCAACGAGCAGTACTTC. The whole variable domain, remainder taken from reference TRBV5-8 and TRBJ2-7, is EAGVTQSPTHLIKTRGQQATLRCSPISGHTSVYWYQQALGLGLQFLLWYDEGEERNRGNFPPRFSGRQFPNYSSELNVNALELEDSALYLCASSLEGFNEQYFGPGTRLTVT.

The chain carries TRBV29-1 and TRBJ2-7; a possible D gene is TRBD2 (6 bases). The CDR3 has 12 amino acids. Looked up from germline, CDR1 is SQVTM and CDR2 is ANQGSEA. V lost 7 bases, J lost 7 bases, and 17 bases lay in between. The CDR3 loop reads CSGRGSGSEQYF. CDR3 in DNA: TGCAGCGGCCGGGGGAGCGGTAGTGAGCAGTACTTC.

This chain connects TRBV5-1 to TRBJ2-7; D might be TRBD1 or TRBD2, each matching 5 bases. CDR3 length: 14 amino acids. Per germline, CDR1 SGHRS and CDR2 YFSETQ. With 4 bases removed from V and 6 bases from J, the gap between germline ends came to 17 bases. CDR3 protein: CASSVRGTEGEQYF. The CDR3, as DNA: TGCGCCAGCAGCGTAAGGGGCACCGAGGGCGAGCAGTACTTC.

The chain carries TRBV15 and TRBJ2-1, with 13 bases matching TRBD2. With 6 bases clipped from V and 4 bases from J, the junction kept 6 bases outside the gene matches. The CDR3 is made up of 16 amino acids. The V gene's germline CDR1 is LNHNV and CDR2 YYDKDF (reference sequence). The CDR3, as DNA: TGTGCCACCAGAAGCGGACTAGCGGGAGTGTACAATGAGCAGTTCTTC. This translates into CATRSGLAGVYNEQFF.

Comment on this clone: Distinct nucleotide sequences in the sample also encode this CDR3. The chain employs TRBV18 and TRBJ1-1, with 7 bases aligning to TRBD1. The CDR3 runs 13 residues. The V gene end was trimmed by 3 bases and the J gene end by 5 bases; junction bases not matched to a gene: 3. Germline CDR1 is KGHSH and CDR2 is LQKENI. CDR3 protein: CASSPSQGTEAFF. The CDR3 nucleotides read TGTGCCAGCTCACCGTCACAGGGGACTGAAGCTTTCTTT. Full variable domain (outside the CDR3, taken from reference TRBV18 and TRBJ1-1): NAGVMQNPRHLVRRRGQEARLRCSPMKGHSHVYWYRQLPEEGLKFMVYLQKENIIDESGMPKERFSAEFPKEGPSILRIQQVVRGDSAAYFCASSPSQGTEAFFGQGTRLTVV.

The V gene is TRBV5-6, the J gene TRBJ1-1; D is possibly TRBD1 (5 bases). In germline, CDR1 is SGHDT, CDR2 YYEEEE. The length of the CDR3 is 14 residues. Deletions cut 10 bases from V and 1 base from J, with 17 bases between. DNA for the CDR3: TGTGCCTCAAGGGCGGGGCCGGGGAACACTGAAGCTTTCTTT. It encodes CASRAGPGNTEAFF.

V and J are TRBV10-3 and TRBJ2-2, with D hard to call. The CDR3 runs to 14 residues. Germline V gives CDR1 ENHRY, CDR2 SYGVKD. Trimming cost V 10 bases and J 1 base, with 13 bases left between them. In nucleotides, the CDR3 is TGTGCCACCGGATCCCCCCTGAACACCGGGGAGCTGTTTTTT. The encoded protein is CATGSPLNTGELFF.

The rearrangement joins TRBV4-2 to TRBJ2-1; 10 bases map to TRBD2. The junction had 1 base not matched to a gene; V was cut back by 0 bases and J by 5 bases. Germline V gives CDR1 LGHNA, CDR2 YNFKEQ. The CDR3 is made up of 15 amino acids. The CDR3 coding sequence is TGTGCCAGCAGCCAAGAACTAGCGGGAAACAATGAGCAGTTCTTC. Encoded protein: CASSQELAGNNEQFF.

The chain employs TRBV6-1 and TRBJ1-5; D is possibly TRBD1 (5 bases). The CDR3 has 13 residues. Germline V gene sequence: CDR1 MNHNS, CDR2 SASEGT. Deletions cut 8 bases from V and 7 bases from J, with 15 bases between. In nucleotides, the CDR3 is TGTGCCAGCGCGGACATTCAGGCGCAGCCCCAGCATTTT. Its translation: CASADIQAQPQHF.

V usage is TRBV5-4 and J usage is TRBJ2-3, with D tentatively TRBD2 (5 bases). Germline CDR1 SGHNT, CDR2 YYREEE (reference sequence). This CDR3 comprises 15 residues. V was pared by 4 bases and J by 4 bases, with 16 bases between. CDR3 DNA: TGTGCCAGCAGCCCCGGAGGACTGGTGGCAGATACGCAGTATTTT. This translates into CASSPGGLVADTQYF.

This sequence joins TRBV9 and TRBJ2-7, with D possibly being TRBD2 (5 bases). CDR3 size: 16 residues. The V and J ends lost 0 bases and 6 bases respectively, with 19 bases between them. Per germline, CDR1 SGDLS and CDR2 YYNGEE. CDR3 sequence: CASSVEASPTSTEQYF. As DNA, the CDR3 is TGTGCCAGCAGCGTAGAGGCTAGCCCTACCTCCACCGAGCAGTACTTC.

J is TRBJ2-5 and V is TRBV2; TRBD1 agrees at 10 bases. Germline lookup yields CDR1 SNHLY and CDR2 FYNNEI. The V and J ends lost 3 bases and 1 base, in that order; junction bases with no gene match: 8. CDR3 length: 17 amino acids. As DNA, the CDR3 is TGTGCCAGCAGTGAGGGGACAGGGGCCCTCTCCCAAGAGACCCAGTACTTC. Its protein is CASSEGTGALSQETQYF.

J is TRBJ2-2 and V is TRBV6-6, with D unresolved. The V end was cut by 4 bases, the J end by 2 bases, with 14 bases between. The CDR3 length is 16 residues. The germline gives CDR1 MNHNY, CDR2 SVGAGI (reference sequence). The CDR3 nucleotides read TGTGCCAGCAGTTCTTTAGGGCAGATCAACACCGGGGAGCTGTTTTTT. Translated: CASSSLGQINTGELFF.

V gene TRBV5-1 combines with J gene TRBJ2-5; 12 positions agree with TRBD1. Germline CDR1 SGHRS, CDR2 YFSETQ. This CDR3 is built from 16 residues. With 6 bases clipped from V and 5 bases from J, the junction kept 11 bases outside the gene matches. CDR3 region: CASTGPGTGGGETQYF. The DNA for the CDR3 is TGCGCCAGCACCGGTCCCGGGACAGGGGGCGGCGAGACCCAGTACTTC. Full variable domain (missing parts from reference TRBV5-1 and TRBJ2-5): KAGVTQTPRYLIKTRGQQVTLSCSPISGHRSVSWYQQTPGQGLQFLFEYFSETQRNKGNFPGRFSGRQFSNSRSEMNVSTLELGDSALYLCASTGPGTGGGETQYFGPGTRLLVL.

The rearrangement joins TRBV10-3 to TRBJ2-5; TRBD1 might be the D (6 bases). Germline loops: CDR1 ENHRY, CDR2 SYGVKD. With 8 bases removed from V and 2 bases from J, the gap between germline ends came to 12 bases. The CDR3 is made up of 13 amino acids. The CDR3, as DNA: TGTGCCATCTCAAGTAGGGGGCAAGAGACCCAGTACTTC. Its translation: CAISSRGQETQYF.

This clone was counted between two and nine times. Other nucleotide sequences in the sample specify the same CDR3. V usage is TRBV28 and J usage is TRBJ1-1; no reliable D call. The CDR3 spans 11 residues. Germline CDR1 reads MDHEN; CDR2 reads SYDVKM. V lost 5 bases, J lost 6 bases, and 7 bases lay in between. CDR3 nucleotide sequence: TGTGCCAGCAGTATAAGGTCTGAAGCTTTCTTT. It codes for CASSIRSEAFF.

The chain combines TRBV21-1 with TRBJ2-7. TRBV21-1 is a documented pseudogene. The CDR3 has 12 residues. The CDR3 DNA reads TGTGCCAGCAGCGCATACGCCTACGAGCAGTACTTC. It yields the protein CASSAYAYEQYF.